The sequence of this T cell receptor (beta chain) was determined in a study of post-analysis software for immune sequencing data. Overall study context: The disease courses spanned relapsing-remitting, secondary progressive and progressive-relapsing forms of multiple sclerosis.

The CDR3 loop spans 14 amino acids. Germline CDR1 SGHRS, CDR2 YFSETQ. Trimming removed 3 bases at V and 5 bases at J, with 15 bases between. Prepared libraries of TCR beta cDNA carried unique molecular identifiers. Yield was approximately 500,000 cDNA molecules from 1 to 10 million T cells. From the PCR reads, TCRdb called clonotypes with MiXCR, one entry per CDR3 protein. The sample shows 380,000 or so distinct CDR3 sequences, less than 40% of them seen only once. As for this clonotype: Its matching antigen is unknown.

Study-wide results and limits: Patients used four to six TRBV segments, including TRBV5-6, TRBV5-1 and TRBV20-1, more often than controls. Compared against controls, patients with multiple sclerosis displayed significantly lower normalized Chao1 diversity.

Sequenced input: blood. This chain uses TRBV5-1 with TRBJ2-7, with D perhaps TRBD1 (5 bases). This sequence was found in a girl under 18 with multiple sclerosis. The chain's CDR3 is CASSSVSRAHEQYF. The CDR3 DNA sequence: TGCGCCAGCAGCTCCGTATCCAGGGCGCACGAGCAGTACTTC.